What follows is one T cell receptor (beta chain) and its context. The entry originates in a study of blood T cell repertoires in COVID-19. Study-wide background: The cDNA or gDNA used as material had been derived from T cells, B-cell-depleted T cells, or PBMCs.

The V end lost 5 bases, the J end lost 0 bases, and 11 bases lay between the germline ends. CDR1 and CDR2 (germline): SNHLY, FYNNEI. CDR3 length: 15 residues. Per the original data handling: Cell counts per sample came from amplifying reference gene primers. The assay was immunoSEQ multiplex PCR, and TCRdb's table has in-frame clones only and misses some. From that table come the V and J calls and clone size; the DNA was used to work out D and trimming. This table has some 240,000 clones, about 79% appearing once. Sequencing was carried out using peripheral blood. This chain joins TRBV2 and TRBJ1-5; maybe TRBD1 (6 bases). The receptor comes from a woman aged 80 or over with acute or convalescent COVID-19. This CDR3 is CASSPAGDSNQPQHF. The CDR3 DNA follows: TGTGCCAGCAGTCCGGCAGGGGATAGCAATCAGCCCCAGCATTTT.